This TCR beta chain was profiled in a study of blood T cell repertoires in COVID-19. The V end lost 1 base, the J end lost 6 bases, and 14 bases lay between the germline ends. The CDR3 totals 15 residues. Germline values: CDR1 LGHDT, CDR2 YNNKEL (reference sequence). Generated by immunoSEQ multiplex PCR, the TCRdb table keeps only in-frame clones and is missing some. The sample comprises roughly 300,000 clones, roughly nine tenths of which are singletons, and approximately 12% rests with the top ten. The sample was peripheral blood. This receptor was taken from a woman in her thirties with COVID-19, enrolled during active disease. The chain carries TRBV3-1 (or the pseudogene TRBV3-2) and TRBJ2-3; perhaps TRBD1 as D (6 bases). The CDR3 sequence is CASSQGLRGGDTQYF. DNA of the CDR3: TGTGCCAGCAGCCAAGGACTCAGGGGCGGGGATACGCAGTATTTT.